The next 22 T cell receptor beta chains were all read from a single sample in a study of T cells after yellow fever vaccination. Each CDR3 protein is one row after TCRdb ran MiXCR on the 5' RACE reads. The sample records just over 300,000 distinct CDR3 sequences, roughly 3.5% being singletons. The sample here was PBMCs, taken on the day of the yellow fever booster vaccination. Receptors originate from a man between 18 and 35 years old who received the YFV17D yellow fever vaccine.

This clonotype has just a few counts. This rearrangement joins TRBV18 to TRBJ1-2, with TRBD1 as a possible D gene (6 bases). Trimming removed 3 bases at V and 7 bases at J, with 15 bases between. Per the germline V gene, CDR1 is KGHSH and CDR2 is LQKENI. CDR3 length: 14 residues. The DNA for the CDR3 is TGTGCCAGCTCACCCGGACAGCGCAGGAGTGGCTACACCTTC. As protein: CASSPGQRRSGYTF. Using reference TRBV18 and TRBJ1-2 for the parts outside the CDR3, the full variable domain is NAGVMQNPRHLVRRRGQEARLRCSPMKGHSHVYWYRQLPEEGLKFMVYLQKENIIDESGMPKERFSAEFPKEGPSILRIQQVVRGDSAAYFCASSPGQRRSGYTFGSGTRLTVV.

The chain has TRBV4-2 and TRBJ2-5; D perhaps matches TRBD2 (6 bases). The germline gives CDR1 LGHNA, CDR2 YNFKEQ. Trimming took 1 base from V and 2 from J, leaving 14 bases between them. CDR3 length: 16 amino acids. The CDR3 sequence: CASSQAGTPGQETQYF. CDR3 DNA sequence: TGTGCCAGCAGCCAAGCCGGGACTCCCGGGCAAGAGACCCAGTACTTC.

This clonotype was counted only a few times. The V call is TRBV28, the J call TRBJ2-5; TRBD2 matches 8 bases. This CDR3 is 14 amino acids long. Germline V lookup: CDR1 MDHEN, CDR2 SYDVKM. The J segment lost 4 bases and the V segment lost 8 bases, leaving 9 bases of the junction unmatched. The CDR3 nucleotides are TGTGCCAGCCGGCGGGGGGCCCAAAGAGAGACCCAGTACTTC. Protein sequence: CASRRGAQRETQYF.

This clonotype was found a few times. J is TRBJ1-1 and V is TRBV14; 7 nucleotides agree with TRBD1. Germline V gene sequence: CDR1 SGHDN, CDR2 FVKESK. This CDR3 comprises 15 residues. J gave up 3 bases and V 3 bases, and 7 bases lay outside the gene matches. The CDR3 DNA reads TGTGCCAGCAGCCAGGTACAGGGGAGGGACACTGAAGCTTTCTTT. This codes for CASSQVQGRDTEAFF.

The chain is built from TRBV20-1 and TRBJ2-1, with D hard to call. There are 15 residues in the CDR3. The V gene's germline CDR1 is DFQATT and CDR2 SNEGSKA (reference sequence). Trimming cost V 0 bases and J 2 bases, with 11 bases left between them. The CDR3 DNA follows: TGCAGTGCTAGAGATATGGCATTAGCCTACAATGAGCAGTTCTTC. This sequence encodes CSARDMALAYNEQFF.

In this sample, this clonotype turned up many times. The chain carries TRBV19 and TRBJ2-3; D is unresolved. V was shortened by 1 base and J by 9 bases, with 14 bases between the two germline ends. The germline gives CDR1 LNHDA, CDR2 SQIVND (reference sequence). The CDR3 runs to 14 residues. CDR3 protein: CASSIVGGPGTQYF. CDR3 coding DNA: TGTGCCAGTAGTATAGTTGGTGGCCCAGGCACGCAGTATTTT.

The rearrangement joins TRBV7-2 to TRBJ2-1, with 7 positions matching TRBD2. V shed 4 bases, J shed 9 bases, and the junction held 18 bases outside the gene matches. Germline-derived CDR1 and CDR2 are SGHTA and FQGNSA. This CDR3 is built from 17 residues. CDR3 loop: CASSSGGWRGGVIEQFF. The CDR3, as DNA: TGTGCCAGCAGCTCCGGAGGGTGGCGGGGAGGGGTAATTGAGCAGTTCTTC.

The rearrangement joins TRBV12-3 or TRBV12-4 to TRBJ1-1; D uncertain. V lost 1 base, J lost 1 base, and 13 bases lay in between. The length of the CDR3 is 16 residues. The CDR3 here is CASSLVRFGGNTEAFF. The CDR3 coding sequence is TGTGCCAGCAGTTTAGTTAGATTTGGTGGGAACACTGAAGCTTTCTTT.

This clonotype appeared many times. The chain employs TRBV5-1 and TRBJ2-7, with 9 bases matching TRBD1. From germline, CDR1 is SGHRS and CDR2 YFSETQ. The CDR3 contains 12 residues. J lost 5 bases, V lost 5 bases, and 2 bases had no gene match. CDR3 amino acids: CASSRTGDEQYV. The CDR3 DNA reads TGCGCCAGCAGTCGGACAGGGGACGAGCAGTACGTC.

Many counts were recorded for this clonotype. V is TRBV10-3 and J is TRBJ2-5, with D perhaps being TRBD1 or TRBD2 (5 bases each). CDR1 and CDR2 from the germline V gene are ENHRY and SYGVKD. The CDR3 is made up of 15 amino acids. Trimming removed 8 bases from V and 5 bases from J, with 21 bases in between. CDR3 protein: CAIASVWGLMETQYF. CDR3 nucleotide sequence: TGTGCCATCGCTTCGGTTTGGGGGTTGATGGAGACCCAGTACTTC.

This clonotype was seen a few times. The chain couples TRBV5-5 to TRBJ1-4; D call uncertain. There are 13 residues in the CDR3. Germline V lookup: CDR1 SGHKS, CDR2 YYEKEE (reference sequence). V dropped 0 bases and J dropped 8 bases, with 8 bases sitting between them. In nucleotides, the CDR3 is TGTGCCAGCAGCTTGGCAGGACCCGAAAAACTGTTTTTT. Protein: CASSLAGPEKLFF.

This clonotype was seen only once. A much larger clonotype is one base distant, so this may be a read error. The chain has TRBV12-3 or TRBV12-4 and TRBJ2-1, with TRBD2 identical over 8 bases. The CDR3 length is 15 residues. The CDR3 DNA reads TGTGCCACCCAGCCCGAGCGGGGGTCCTACCATGAGCAGTTCTTC. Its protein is CATQPERGSYHEQFF.

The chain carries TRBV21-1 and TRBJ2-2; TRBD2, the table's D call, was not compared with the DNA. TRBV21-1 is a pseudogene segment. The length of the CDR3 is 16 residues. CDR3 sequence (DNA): TGTGCCAGCAGCGCGACTAGCGGGGGGGTGACCGGGGAGCTGTTTTTT. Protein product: CASSATSGGVTGELFF.

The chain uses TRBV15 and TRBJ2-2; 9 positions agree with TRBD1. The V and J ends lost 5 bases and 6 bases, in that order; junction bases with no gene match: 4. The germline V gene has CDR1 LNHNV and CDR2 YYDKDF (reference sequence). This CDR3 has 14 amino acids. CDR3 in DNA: TGTGCCACCAGCCGCACAGGGGGCGCCGGGGAGCTGTTTTTT. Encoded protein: CATSRTGGAGELFF.

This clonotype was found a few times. In DNA, the CDR3 is TGTGCCAGCAGCCCCCCCAGGGAGCGTGGCGAGCAGTACGTC. Translated, it gives CASSPPRERGEQYV. The chain employs TRBV11-2 and TRBJ2-7, with D possibly called TRBD1 or TRBD2 (5 bases each). In germline, CDR1 is SGHAT, CDR2 FQNNGV. Trimming took off 5 bases at V and 6 bases at J, with 17 bases between the two ends. CDR3 length: 14 amino acids.

The CDR3 sequence is CASSTGGNEQFF. The CDR3 nucleotides are TGCGCCAGCAGCACAGGGGGGAATGAGCAGTTCTTC. The chain links TRBV5-1 to TRBJ2-1; 8 bases agree with TRBD1. Looked up from germline, CDR1 is SGHRS and CDR2 is YFSETQ. The CDR3 sequence is 12 residues long. Germline trimming cut 4 bases from V and 7 bases from J; bases unmatched to any gene: 1.

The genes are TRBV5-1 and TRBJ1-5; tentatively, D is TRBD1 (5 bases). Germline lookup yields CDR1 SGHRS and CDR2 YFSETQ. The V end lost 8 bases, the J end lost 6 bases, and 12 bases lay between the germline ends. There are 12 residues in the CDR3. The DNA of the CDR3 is TGCGCCAGTCCTCAGGGCACTCAGCCCCAGCATTTT. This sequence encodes CASPQGTQPQHF.

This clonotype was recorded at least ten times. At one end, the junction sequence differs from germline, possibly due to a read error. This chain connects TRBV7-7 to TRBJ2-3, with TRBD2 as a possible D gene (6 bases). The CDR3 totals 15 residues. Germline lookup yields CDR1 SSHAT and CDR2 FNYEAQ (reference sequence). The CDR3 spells CASSPAGLPTDTQYF. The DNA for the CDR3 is TGTGCTAGCAGCCCGGCGGGGCTGCCCACAGATACGCAGTATTTT.

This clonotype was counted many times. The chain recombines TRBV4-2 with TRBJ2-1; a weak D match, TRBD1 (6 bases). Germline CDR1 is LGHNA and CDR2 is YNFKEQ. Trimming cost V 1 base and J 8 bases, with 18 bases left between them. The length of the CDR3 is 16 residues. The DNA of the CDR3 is TGTGCCAGCAGCCAAGCTGTGCAGGGGTATATGGATGAGCAGTTCTTC. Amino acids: CASSQAVQGYMDEQFF.

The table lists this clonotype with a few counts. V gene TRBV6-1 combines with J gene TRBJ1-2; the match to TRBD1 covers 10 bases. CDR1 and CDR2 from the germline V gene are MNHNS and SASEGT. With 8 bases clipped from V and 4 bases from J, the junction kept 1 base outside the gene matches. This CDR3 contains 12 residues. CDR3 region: CASWTGGYGYTF. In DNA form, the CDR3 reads TGTGCCAGCTGGACAGGGGGCTATGGCTACACCTTC.

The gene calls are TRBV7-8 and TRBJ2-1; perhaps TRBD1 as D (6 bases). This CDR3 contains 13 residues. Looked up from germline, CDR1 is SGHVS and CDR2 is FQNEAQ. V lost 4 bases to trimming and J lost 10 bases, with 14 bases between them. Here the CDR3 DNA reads TGTGCCAGCAGCTCCTCAGGGGTTGGGGAGCAGTTCTTC. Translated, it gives CASSSSGVGEQFF.

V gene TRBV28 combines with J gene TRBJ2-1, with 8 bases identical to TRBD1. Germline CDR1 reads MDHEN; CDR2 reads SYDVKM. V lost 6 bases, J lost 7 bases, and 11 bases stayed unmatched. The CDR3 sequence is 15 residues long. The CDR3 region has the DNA TGTGCCAGCAGGGGATCAGGGACAGGTCTTAATGAGCAGTTCTTC. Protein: CASRGSGTGLNEQFF.